The 21 T cell receptor beta chains reported below all come from one sample, sequenced in a study of tumor-infiltrating lymphocytes in oesophageal squamous cell carcinoma (dated by TCRdb to about 2016). The library was produced with PCR. This sample was sequenced with an Illumina HiSeq 2000. TCRdb trimmed the raw reads at Q25, called clones with MiXCR and kept productive beta chains. For every CDR3 protein sequence, its rows merge into one entry that carries the most common genes and DNA. The sample table lists 15,000 to 20,000 distinct CDR3 sequences, approximately 46% of them with a count of one. The ten largest account for 40% to 50% of the sample. Material: blood. The receptors stem from a female donor with esophageal squamous cell carcinoma.

In the case of this clonotype: Relative to the germline gene, one junction end is altered; a read error may explain this. The chain recombines TRBV12-3 or TRBV12-4 with TRBJ1-4; 7 bases line up with TRBD1. The CDR3 is 13 amino acids. The CDR3 DNA reads TGTGCCAGCAGTACAGGGGCCGGTGAAAAACTCTTTTTT. This codes for CASSTGAGEKLFF.

V usage is TRBV7-8 and J usage is TRBJ1-1, with D hard to call. The CDR3 extends over 14 amino acids. Germline CDR1 is SGHVS and CDR2 is FQNEAQ. V was cut by 5 bases and J by 2 bases, with 12 bases left in between. The DNA for the CDR3 is TGTGCCAGCAGCCCCGGAGCGGGTAACACTGAAGCTTTCTTT. As protein: CASSPGAGNTEAFF. The full variable domain, with the rest looked up from reference TRBV7-8 and TRBJ1-1, is GAGVSQSPRYKVAKRGQDVALRCDPISGHVSLFWYQQALGQGPEFLTYFQNEAQLDKSGLPSDRFFAERPEGSVSTLKIQRTQQEDSAVYLCASSPGAGNTEAFFGQGTRLTVV.

V is TRBV7-4 and J is TRBJ2-1; perhaps TRBD1 as D (6 bases). Near its end, the DNA agrees better with TRBJ2-5, so the J call may be wrong. Germline CDR1 reads SGHVT; CDR2 reads SQSDAQ. CDR3 size: 15 residues. The CDR3 DNA follows: TGTGCCAGCACCGGACAGTCCCACGGCGGGGAGACCCAGTACTTC. Its translation is CASTGQSHGGETQYF.

The chain employs TRBV6-1 and TRBJ2-1; no firm D call. Trimming pared 2 bases from V and 1 base from J, leaving 15 bases between. The CDR3 length is 17 residues. The germline V gene has CDR1 MNHNS and CDR2 SASEGT. In DNA, the CDR3 is TGTGCCAGCAGTGAACACGGGTCTGGTACTTCCTACAATGAGCAGTTCTTC. This codes for CASSEHGSGTSYNEQFF.

This clonotype was counted between two and nine times. The V gene is TRBV20-1, the J gene TRBJ2-7, with 14 positions matching TRBD2. Trimming removed 0 bases from V and 7 bases from J; junction bases left unmatched: 11. CDR1 is DFQATT, CDR2 SNEGSKA, per germline (reference sequence). The CDR3 length is 17 residues. The CDR3 bases are TGCAGTGCTAGAGACCTGTCGGGACTAGCGGGAGTCAATGAGCAGTACTTC. It yields the protein CSARDLSGLAGVNEQYF.

The table lists this clonotype with a count of one. The V gene is TRBV7-4, the J gene TRBJ2-6; the D call may be TRBD1 or TRBD2 (6 bases each). The J call may be incorrect, as the DNA end agrees better with TRBJ2-7. Germline-derived CDR1 and CDR2 are SGHVT and SQSDAQ. The CDR3 is 17 amino acids. The CDR3 nucleotides read TGTGCCAGCAGCTTATCGGCAGTTTGGCAGGGGAGGTACGAGCAGTACTTC. This codes for CASSLSAVWQGRYEQYF.

The chain combines TRBV10-1 with TRBJ2-6, with D uncertain. Germline CDR1 is WNHNN and CDR2 is SYGVQD (reference sequence). CDR3 length: 15 residues. Trimming removed 4 bases from V and 0 bases from J, with 7 bases in between. The CDR3 loop reads CASSGPCSGANVLTF. The CDR3, as DNA: TGCGCCAGCAGTGGGCCATGCTCTGGGGCCAACGTCCTGACTTTC.

This clonotype was seen ten or more times. The V and J genes are TRBV6-1 and TRBJ1-5; D perhaps matches TRBD1 (5 bases). This CDR3 has 14 residues. Germline assignment: CDR1 MNHNS and CDR2 SASEGT. Trimming cost V 1 base and J 9 bases, with 13 bases left between them. The CDR3 loop is CASSEVRVQGPQHF. CDR3 DNA sequence: TGTGCCAGCAGTGAAGTAAGGGTTCAGGGGCCCCAGCATTTT.

This clonotype was found many times. V gene TRBV12-3 or TRBV12-4 combines with J gene TRBJ1-2; 7 bases are shared with TRBD1. V was clipped by 6 bases and J by 0 bases; unmatched bases: 4. The CDR3 is made up of 14 amino acids. In nucleotides, the CDR3 is TGTGCCAGCAGGTACGGGACAGCTAACTATGGCTACACCTTC. Residues: CASRYGTANYGYTF.

This rearrangement joins TRBV12-3 or TRBV12-4 to TRBJ2-7, with 9 bases fitting TRBD1. The J call may be in error: the DNA end matches TRBJ2-1 better. The length of the CDR3 is 15 residues. The DNA of the CDR3 is TGTGCCAGCAGTATTGGACAGGGGCACTACAATGAGCAGTTCTTC. Its translation is CASSIGQGHYNEQFF.

The V gene is TRBV7-2, the J gene TRBJ2-1; 9 bases map to TRBD1. The CDR3 is 18 amino acids. CDR1 is SGHTA and CDR2 is FQGNSA in the germline V gene. V gave up 5 bases and J gave up 4 bases; unmatched junction bases: 15. CDR3 bases: TGTGCCAGCAGCCCCGTCCCGGGACAGGGTTGGGCATACAATGAGCAGTTCTTC. Encoded protein: CASSPVPGQGWAYNEQFF.

This clonotype is deemed large. The chain couples TRBV7-6 to TRBJ2-5; D remains ambiguous. Trimming cost V 1 base and J 5 bases, with 8 bases left between them. CDR3 size: 13 residues. Germline CDR1 and CDR2: SGHVS and FNYEAQ. CDR3 bases: TGTGCCAGCAGCTTAGTAAGCTGGGAGACCCAGTACTTC. Translating it yields CASSLVSWETQYF.

This clonotype came up many times. This chain uses TRBV19 with TRBJ1-4; D unresolved. CDR1 and CDR2 from the germline V gene are LNHDA and SQIVND (reference sequence). V lost 7 bases and J 3 bases, leaving 9 bases between the germline ends. This CDR3 is 13 amino acids long. The CDR3 here is CASKAPANEKLFF. For the CDR3, the DNA is TGTGCCAGTAAAGCACCGGCTAATGAAAAACTGTTTTTT.

The V and J genes are TRBV3-1 and TRBJ1-1; no firm D call. The germline gives CDR1 LGHDT, CDR2 YNNKEL (reference sequence). The CDR3 runs to 19 residues. Trimming cost V 0 bases and J 1 base, with 21 bases left between them. CDR3 protein: CASSQEIRLPGAENTEAFF. The CDR3 nucleotides read TGTGCCAGCAGCCAAGAAATTCGCCTACCGGGCGCGGAGAACACTGAAGCTTTCTTT.

There are many counts of this clonotype. The chain links TRBV27 to TRBJ2-1; the match to TRBD2 covers 8 bases. TRBJ2-7 explains the end of the DNA better; the J call may be wrong. The CDR3 has 16 amino acids. CDR1 MNHEY and CDR2 SMNVEV come from the germline V gene (reference sequence). The CDR3 region has the DNA TGTGCCAGCAGTCCCGGGGGTAGCGGGATGAACAATGAGCAGTACTTC. This codes for CASSPGGSGMNNEQYF.

This clonotype was picked up many times. The gene calls are TRBV6-1 and TRBJ2-2; the D gene is possibly TRBD1 (6 bases). The CDR3 spans 15 residues. From germline, CDR1 is MNHNS and CDR2 SASEGT. Trimming left V 6 bases short and J 0 bases short, with 11 bases between. DNA for the CDR3: TGTGCCAGCAGGGCAGGGGCTTCGAACACCGGGGAGCTGTTTTTT. Translating gives CASRAGASNTGELFF.

The chain has TRBV2 and TRBJ2-5; no reliable D call. The CDR3 consists of 17 residues. V lost 4 bases to trimming and J lost 11 bases, with 29 bases between them. Germline CDR1 and CDR2: SNHLY and FYNNEI. The CDR3 coding sequence is TGTGCCAGCAGTGGGATCTTGTGGGAATCCTCCTACAATGAGCAGTACTTC. Protein: CASSGILWESSYNEQYF. Full variable domain (outside the CDR3, taken from reference TRBV2 and TRBJ2-5): EPEVTQTPSHQVTQMGQEVILRCVPISNHLYFYWYRQILGQKVEFLVSFYNNEISEKSEIFDDQFSVERPDGSNFTLKIRSTKLEDSAMYFCASSGILWESSYNEQYFGPGTRLLVL.

The gene calls are TRBV5-6 and TRBJ2-4, with TRBD1 matching over 7 bases. Germline loops: CDR1 SGHDT, CDR2 YYEEEE. This CDR3 is built from 12 residues. V gave up 4 bases and J gave up 11 bases; unmatched junction bases: 6. CDR3 bases: TGTGCCAGCAGCATCTTGACAGGGCTTCAGTACTTC. Amino acids: CASSILTGLQYF.

The sample holds many counts of this clonotype. CDR3 in amino acids: CASSTRTGERGYTF. Written as DNA, the CDR3 is TGTGCCAGCAGCACACGGACAGGGGAAAGGGGCTACACCTTC. The V gene is TRBV5-5, the J gene TRBJ1-2; 9 bases line up with TRBD1. The CDR3 length is 14 residues. Per the germline V gene, CDR1 is SGHKS and CDR2 is YYEKEE (reference sequence). V was clipped by 4 bases and J by 8 bases; unmatched bases: 9.

The sample holds many counts of this clonotype. The rearrangement uses TRBV10-3 and TRBJ2-1; a possible D gene is TRBD2 (6 bases). V was trimmed by 3 bases and J by 3 bases, leaving 15 bases between them. Germline lookup yields CDR1 ENHRY and CDR2 SYGVKD. This CDR3 is 16 amino acids long. The DNA of the CDR3 is TGTGCCATCAGTGACGATAGGGCGGGGTTCTACAATGAGCAGTTCTTC. Its translation is CAISDDRAGFYNEQFF.

This clonotype appeared a single time. Just one base apart from a much larger clone, this may be a read error. The V gene is TRBV18, the J gene TRBJ2-5, with 9 bases that match TRBD2. The closer fit of TRBJ2-1 to the DNA end suggests the J call may be wrong. Germline values: CDR1 KGHSH, CDR2 LQKENI. This CDR3 has 14 amino acids. CDR3 amino acids: CASSPPSGSETQFF. For the CDR3, the DNA is TGTGCCAGCTCACCACCTAGCGGGAGTGAGACCCAGTTCTTC.